This T cell receptor beta chain was observed in a study of blood T cell repertoires in COVID-19. Study context: PBMCs, B-cell-depleted T cells, or T cells provided the cDNA or gDNA that made up the material.

Sequenced by immunoSEQ multiplex PCR; TCRdb stores in-frame clones only, minus some. This table holds fewer than 200,000 clones, around four fifths found once. This clone appeared once. Study members were between roughly 18 and 89 years old and lived in 20 to 30 US regions. Cohort 3 donors counted as recovered after two negative PCRs, clearance, or resolved symptoms. The sample taken for sequencing was PBMCs or T cells enriched from blood (not recorded which). This TCR was sampled from a woman in her forties or fifties who had recovered from COVID-19.

As DNA, the CDR3 is TGTGCCAGCAGCGTAGGAGGGGGCGCGACCGAAGCTTTCTTT. This translates into CASSVGGGATEAFF. This sequence joins TRBV9 and TRBJ1-1; 7 bases agree with TRBD1. CDR1 and CDR2 (germline): SGDLS, YYNGEE. Germline trimming cut 0 bases from V and 8 bases from J; bases unmatched to any gene: 7. This CDR3 region has 14 residues. The entire variable domain, with the rest obtained from reference TRBV9 and TRBJ1-1, is as follows: DSGVTQTPKHLITATGQRVTLRCSPRSGDLSVYWYQQSLDQGLQFLIQYYNGEERAKGNILERFSAQQFPDLHSELNLSSLELGDSALYFCASSVGGGATEAFFGQGTRLTVV.